This is a list of T cell receptor beta chains from one sample in a study of control samples from healthy donors and cancer patients. Sequencing used immunoSEQ multiplex PCR; TCRdb keeps in-frame clones, though not all of them. The sample includes 110,000 to 150,000 clones, approximately 92% of them seen just once. The sequenced sample was blood. These receptor sequences come from a man in his thirties or forties in good health. Both conserved end residues are part of each CDR3. Fields, in order: CDR3 protein, CDR3 DNA, V gene, clone size, D gene, J gene. D genes are given only for firm matches. Not every row has a clone size; where given, it reads once, few, many or a size class.

CDR3: CASSLAQGVDEQYF
DNA: TGTGCCAGCAGCTTAGCACAGGGGGTAGACGAGCAGTACTTC
V: TRBV7-9
size: NA
D: TRBD1
J: TRBJ2-7

CDR3: CASSPIAGDTQYF
DNA: TGTGCCAGCAGTCCAATAGCGGGGGATACGCAGTATTTT
V: TRBV2
size: NA
D: TRBD2
J: TRBJ2-3

CDR3: CASSDTTAEQFF
DNA: TGCGCCAGTAGTGACACAACAGCTGAGCAGTTCTTC
V: TRBV10-1
size: NA
D: NA
J: TRBJ2-1

CDR3: CASSEAVVVSYEQYF
DNA: TGTGCCAGCAGCGAGGCGGTTGTGGTCTCCTACGAGCAGTACTTC
V: TRBV7-2
size: NA
D: NA
J: TRBJ2-7

CDR3: CASSLGSGLSTDTQYF
DNA: TGCGCCAGCAGCTTGGGGAGCGGGCTTAGCACAGATACGCAGTATTTT
V: TRBV5-1
size: few
D: NA
J: TRBJ2-3

CDR3: CASRDREPNQPQHF
DNA: TGTGCCAGCAGGGACAGGGAGCCGAATCAGCCCCAGCATTTT
V: TRBV11-2
size: NA
D: TRBD1
J: TRBJ1-5

CDR3: CSVTVGSNQPQHF
DNA: TGCAGCGTTACCGTTGGGAGCAATCAGCCCCAGCATTTT
V: TRBV29-1
size: NA
D: NA
J: TRBJ1-5

CDR3: CSAPTGGGNTEAFF
DNA: TGCAGCGCTCCGACAGGGGGCGGGAACACTGAAGCTTTCTTT
V: TRBV29-1
size: NA
D: TRBD1
J: TRBJ1-1

CDR3: CASSGPNPLSGNTIYF
DNA: TGTGCCAGCAGTGGCCCGAACCCCCTCTCTGGAAACACCATATATTTT
V: TRBV28
size: NA
D: NA
J: TRBJ1-3

CDR3: CSARAGIAFF
DNA: TGCAGTGCTAGGGCAGGGATAGCTTTCTTT
V: TRBV20-1
size: NA
D: NA
J: TRBJ1-1

CDR3: CATSGAANTEAFF
DNA: TGTGCCACCAGTGGGGCAGCTAACACTGAAGCTTTCTTT
V: TRBV24-1
size: NA
D: NA
J: TRBJ1-1

CDR3: CASSQSYLKEQYF
DNA: TGTGCCAGCAGTCAGTCGTACTTAAAGGAGCAGTACTTC
V: TRBV6-6
size: NA
D: NA
J: TRBJ2-7

CDR3: CASMGLSHEQYF
DNA: TGTGCCAGCATGGGACTTTCCCACGAGCAGTACTTC
V: TRBV7-9
size: few
D: NA
J: TRBJ2-7

CDR3: CSVAIVGGEQYF
DNA: TGCAGCGTTGCCATTGTGGGGGGCGAGCAGTACTTC
V: TRBV29-1
size: NA
D: NA
J: TRBJ2-7

CDR3: CSVVTGLAGETQYF
DNA: TGCAGCGTAGTAACGGGACTAGCGGGAGAGACCCAGTACTTC
V: TRBV29-1
size: once
D: TRBD2
J: TRBJ2-5

CDR3: CASRPEVAYEQYF
DNA: TGTGCCAGCAGGCCAGAGGTAGCCTACGAGCAGTACTTC
V: TRBV6-5
size: NA
D: NA
J: TRBJ2-7

CDR3: CASSLYGNTEAFF
DNA: TGTGCCAGCAGCTTATATGGGAACACTGAAGCTTTCTTT
V: TRBV7-9
size: NA
D: NA
J: TRBJ1-1

CDR3: CASRTQQGPGNTIYF
DNA: TGTGCCAGCAGGACTCAACAGGGACCCGGAAACACCATATATTTT
V: TRBV11-3
size: NA
D: NA
J: TRBJ1-3

CDR3: CASSVDPNGAQHF
DNA: TGTGCCAGCAGCGTAGATCCGAACGGAGCCCAGCATTTT
V: TRBV9
size: NA
D: NA
J: TRBJ1-5

CDR3: CASSRGLSSSYNEQFF
DNA: TGTGCCAGCAGCAGGGGACTATCGAGCTCCTACAATGAGCAGTTCTTC
V: TRBV7-8
size: NA
D: TRBD2
J: TRBJ2-1

CDR3: CASSRTSASYEQYF
DNA: TGTGCCAGCAGCCGGACTAGCGCGTCCTACGAGCAGTACTTC
V: TRBV7-6
size: NA
D: TRBD2
J: TRBJ2-7

CDR3: CASSLALSGFRNEQYF
DNA: TGTGCCAGCAGCTTAGCTCTCTCGGGGTTTAGGAACGAGCAGTACTTC
V: TRBV7-8
size: NA
D: NA
J: TRBJ2-7

CDR3: CASSEERETREQYF
DNA: TGTGCCAGCAGTGAAGAGCGGGAGACAAGGGAGCAGTACTTC
V: TRBV6-1
size: once
D: TRBD2
J: TRBJ2-7

CDR3: CASTKWDSDSNQPQHF
DNA: TGTGCCAGCACCAAATGGGACAGCGATAGCAATCAGCCCCAGCATTTT
V: TRBV28
size: NA
D: TRBD1
J: TRBJ1-5

CDR3: CASSWDRGRETQYF
DNA: TGTGCCAGCAGCTGGGACAGGGGCAGGGAGACCCAGTACTTC
V: TRBV5-4
size: NA
D: TRBD1
J: TRBJ2-5

CDR3: CASSFLVQGVYQPQHF
DNA: TGTGCCAGCAGTTTCCTTGTACAGGGGGTGTATCAGCCCCAGCATTTT
V: TRBV27
size: NA
D: TRBD1
J: TRBJ1-5

CDR3: CASSLFSGANTGELFF
DNA: TGTGCCAGCAGCTTGTTTAGCGGCGCGAACACCGGGGAGCTGTTTTTT
V: TRBV11-1
size: NA
D: NA
J: TRBJ2-2

CDR3: CASSSPGREGGYTF
DNA: TGTGCCAGCAGTTCCCCGGGCAGGGAGGGAGGCTACACCTTC
V: TRBV6-5
size: once
D: NA
J: TRBJ1-2

CDR3: CASSQPTRTTESPLHF
DNA: TGTGCCAGCAGCCAACCAACCCGGACAACAGAATCACCCCTCCACTTT
V: TRBV5-6
size: NA
D: NA
J: TRBJ1-6

CDR3: CASSSARGRPVEKLFF
DNA: TGTGCCAGCAGTTCAGCGAGAGGGCGTCCCGTTGAAAAACTGTTTTTT
V: TRBV28
size: NA
D: NA
J: TRBJ1-4

CDR3: CASSFGAGPRDGYTF
DNA: TGTGCCAGCAGCTTCGGAGCAGGGCCTAGGGATGGCTACACCTTC
V: TRBV5-4
size: few
D: NA
J: TRBJ1-2

CDR3: CASSSAGGAGTGELFF
DNA: TGTGCCAGCAGTTCAGCAGGGGGCGCGGGCACCGGGGAGCTGTTTTTT
V: TRBV6-5
size: NA
D: TRBD1
J: TRBJ2-2

CDR3: CASSATGGGTDTQYF
DNA: TGTGCCAGCAGTGCCACAGGGGGCGGGACAGATACGCAGTATTTT
V: TRBV7-9
size: NA
D: TRBD1
J: TRBJ2-3

CDR3: CASSSYPGPHGYTF
DNA: TGTGCCAGCAGCTCTTACCCGGGACCCCATGGCTACACCTTC
V: TRBV7-9
size: NA
D: NA
J: TRBJ1-2